What follows are 19 T cell receptor beta chains derived from one specimen sequenced in a study of blood T cell repertoires in COVID-19. Clones were read by immunoSEQ multiplex PCR, and TCRdb kept only the in-frame ones, dropping some. Seen here are hundreds of thousands of clones, about 87% observed once, and the top ten hold 8.6%. Input material: peripheral blood. The receptor set was obtained from a human donor in a cohort sampled during active COVID-19.

J is TRBJ2-1 and V is TRBV18; 11 bases are a match to TRBD2. The CDR3 extends over 16 amino acids. V lost 3 bases, J lost 5 bases, and 6 bases stayed unmatched. Per the germline V gene, CDR1 is KGHSH and CDR2 is LQKENI. The DNA of the CDR3 is TGTGCCAGCTCACCTATAGAACTAGCGGGGGACAATGAGCAGTTCTTC. Its translation is CASSPIELAGDNEQFF. The entire variable domain, with the rest obtained from reference TRBV18 and TRBJ2-1, is as follows: NAGVMQNPRHLVRRRGQEARLRCSPMKGHSHVYWYRQLPEEGLKFMVYLQKENIIDESGMPKERFSAEFPKEGPSILRIQQVVRGDSAAYFCASSPIELAGDNEQFFGPGTRLTVL.

The gene calls are TRBV6-6 and TRBJ1-5; the D is unclear. The CDR3 totals 13 residues. V shed 1 base and J shed 3 bases, with 4 bases lying between them. Germline CDR1 and CDR2: MNHNY and SVGAGI (reference sequence). DNA of the CDR3: TGTGCCAGCAGTTACTTGGCCAATCAGCCCCAGCATTTT. Translation: CASSYLANQPQHF.

The chain uses TRBV15 and TRBJ1-5; 7 bases are a match to TRBD1. V was pared by 5 bases and J by 6 bases, with 10 bases of the junction left unmatched. CDR1 and CDR2 (germline): LNHNV, YYDKDF (reference sequence). The CDR3 loop spans 15 amino acids. The CDR3 DNA is TGTGCCACCAGCCGTCGACAGGGAAAGGTTCAGCCCCAGCATTTT. Amino acid sequence: CATSRRQGKVQPQHF. The variable domain in full, with the rest retrieved from reference TRBV15 and TRBJ1-5, is DAMVIQNPRYQVTQFGKPVTLSCSQTLNHNVMYWYQQKSSQAPKLLFHYYDKDFNNEADTPDNFQSRRPNTSFCFLDIRSPGLGDTAMYLCATSRRQGKVQPQHFGDGTRLSIL.

This clone showed up just a few times. The chain is built from TRBV7-9 and TRBJ1-4; D is ambiguous. The V gene's germline CDR1 is SEHNR and CDR2 FQNEAQ (reference sequence). The CDR3 extends over 15 amino acids. V lost 1 base to trimming and J lost 1 base, with 7 bases between them. CDR3 in DNA: TGTGCCAGCAGCTTAGGAGGGAGAACTAATGAAAAACTGTTTTTT. Its protein is CASSLGGRTNEKLFF.

The J gene is TRBJ1-1, the V gene TRBV5-4, with 9 bases that match TRBD1. The CDR3 consists of 15 residues. V shed 1 base and J 7 bases; nucleotides not matched to a gene: 8. The V gene's germline CDR1 is SGHNT and CDR2 YYREEE (reference sequence). The CDR3 region is CASSLRDRVTLEAFF. Written as DNA, the CDR3 is TGTGCCAGCAGCTTGAGGGACAGGGTCACCCTTGAAGCTTTCTTT. The full variable domain, in which reference TRBV5-4 and TRBJ1-1 provide the parts outside the CDR3, is ETGVTQSPTHLIKTRGQQVTLRCSSQSGHNTVSWYQQALGQGPQFIFQYYREEENGRGNFPPRFSGLQFPNYSSELNVNALELDDSALYLCASSLRDRVTLEAFFGQGTRLTVV.

The chain employs TRBV28 and TRBJ2-5; 10 bases align to TRBD2. The CDR3 extends over 14 amino acids. With V trimmed by 6 bases and J by 4 bases, 5 bases remained unmatched. Germline V gives CDR1 MDHEN, CDR2 SYDVKM. CDR3 DNA: TGTGCCAGCAGCCCAGCGGGGGGGCGAGAGACCCAGTACTTC. Residues: CASSPAGGRETQYF.

The rearrangement joins TRBV7-9 to TRBJ2-5; 10 bases line up with TRBD2. Per germline, CDR1 SEHNR and CDR2 FQNEAQ (reference sequence). The CDR3 length is 16 residues. The ends lost 4 bases at V and 5 bases at J; junction bases unmatched: 10. In DNA form, the CDR3 reads TGTGCCAGCAGCTCGAGAGGACTAGCGGCGGGGGAGACCCAGTACTTC. Its translation: CASSSRGLAAGETQYF.

This chain uses TRBV5-4 with TRBJ1-1; D gene uncertain. In germline, CDR1 is SGHNT, CDR2 YYREEE (reference sequence). CDR3 length: 13 amino acids. Between the trimmed V and J ends, which lost 4 bases and 4 bases, there was a span of 11 bases. DNA for the CDR3: TGTGCCAGCAGCCGTCCCGACACCACTGAAGCTTTCTTT. It specifies CASSRPDTTEAFF. Supplemented by reference TRBV5-4 and TRBJ1-1, the full variable domain reads ETGVTQSPTHLIKTRGQQVTLRCSSQSGHNTVSWYQQALGQGPQFIFQYYREEENGRGNFPPRFSGLQFPNYSSELNVNALELDDSALYLCASSRPDTTEAFFGQGTRLTVV.

This clone was recorded only once. The chain combines TRBV28 with TRBJ2-2; 9 positions agree with TRBD1. Germline CDR1 reads MDHEN; CDR2 reads SYDVKM. V lost 4 bases, J lost 6 bases, and 6 bases stayed unmatched. The CDR3 consists of 15 residues. CDR3 residues: CASSSHRGQAGELFF. CDR3 nucleotide sequence: TGTGCCAGCAGTTCTCACAGGGGGCAGGCCGGGGAGCTGTTTTTT.

V usage is TRBV20-1 and J usage is TRBJ1-5; 7 bases map to TRBD1. The V and J ends lost 3 bases and 7 bases, in that order; junction bases with no gene match: 6. CDR1 is DFQATT and CDR2 is SNEGSKA in the germline V gene (reference sequence). This CDR3 spans 13 amino acids. The CDR3 is CSASWDREQPQHF. CDR3 sequence (DNA): TGCAGTGCTAGTTGGGACAGAGAACAGCCCCAGCATTTT.

This clone was recorded a few times. The chain combines TRBV29-1 with TRBJ2-2; 7 nucleotides line up with TRBD2. V was clipped by 4 bases and J by 0 bases; unmatched bases: 5. This CDR3 has 15 residues. Germline assignment: CDR1 SQVTM and CDR2 ANQGSEA. CDR3: CSVVSGPTNTGELFF. For the CDR3, the DNA is TGCAGCGTTGTTAGCGGGCCAACGAACACCGGGGAGCTGTTTTTT.

This chain connects TRBV27 to TRBJ2-7, with 11 bases aligning to TRBD2. Germline V lookup: CDR1 MNHEY, CDR2 SMNVEV (reference sequence). The CDR3 runs to 17 residues. The V gene end was trimmed by 5 bases and the J gene end by 2 bases; junction bases not matched to a gene: 11. The CDR3 DNA reads TGTGCCAGCAGTCAACCTAGGGGGACTAGCGGAGCCTACGAGCAGTACTTC. This gives the protein CASSQPRGTSGAYEQYF.

The chain recombines TRBV7-2 with TRBJ1-1; D is possibly TRBD1 (6 bases). This CDR3 comprises 13 residues. The germline V gene encodes CDR1 SGHTA and CDR2 FQGNSA. The V gene lost 6 bases and the J gene lost 6 bases, with 14 bases spanning the gap. DNA for the CDR3: TGTGCCAGCAGACTCTCGGGGGGCCCTGAAGCTTTCTTT. It encodes CASRLSGGPEAFF.

The rearrangement joins TRBV6-5 to TRBJ2-3; D perhaps matches TRBD1 (6 bases). This CDR3 has 15 residues. CDR1 MNHEY and CDR2 SVGAGI come from the germline V gene. Deletions cut 6 bases from V and 1 base from J, with 14 bases between. The CDR3, as DNA: TGTGCCAGCAGCCCCCCAGGGGCCGGCACAGATACGCAGTATTTT. Amino acids: CASSPPGAGTDTQYF.

The gene calls are TRBV5-1 and TRBJ2-1, with TRBD2 matching over 10 bases. CDR3 length: 16 amino acids. The V segment lost 0 bases and the J segment 7 bases; nucleotides outside the gene matches: 7. Looked up from germline, CDR1 is SGHRS and CDR2 is YFSETQ. The CDR3 DNA sequence: TGCGCCAGCAGCTTGGCAACTAGCGGGGACATTAATGAGCAGTTCTTC. Its protein product is CASSLATSGDINEQFF. Variable domain in full (rest from reference TRBV5-1 and TRBJ2-1): KAGVTQTPRYLIKTRGQQVTLSCSPISGHRSVSWYQQTPGQGLQFLFEYFSETQRNKGNFPGRFSGRQFSNSRSEMNVSTLELGDSALYLCASSLATSGDINEQFFGPGTRLTVL.

This clone showed up just once. V gene TRBV10-3 combines with J gene TRBJ2-7; 8 bases line up with TRBD1. There are 13 residues in the CDR3. Germline-derived CDR1 and CDR2 are ENHRY and SYGVKD. Losses at the gene ends were 8 bases for V and 2 bases for J; bases not matched to a gene: 5. CDR3 bases: TGTGCCATCGCCGACAGGGGTCCCTACGAGCAGTACTTC. Translation gives CAIADRGPYEQYF.

The rearrangement joins TRBV6-1 to TRBJ1-1, with no clear D. V lost 3 bases, J lost 6 bases, and 5 bases lay in between. The CDR3 spans 11 residues. The germline gives CDR1 MNHNS, CDR2 SASEGT. The CDR3 loop reads CASSEGAEAFF. The DNA for the CDR3 is TGTGCCAGCAGTGAGGGCGCTGAAGCTTTCTTT.

This CDR3 is CASSFGAVTEAFF. CDR3 in DNA: TGTGCCAGCAGTTTTGGGGCAGTTACTGAAGCTTTCTTT. This chain uses TRBV27 with TRBJ1-1, with D possibly TRBD1 on 5 matching bases. Germline CDR1 MNHEY, CDR2 SMNVEV (reference sequence). V was clipped by 3 bases and J by 5 bases, with 10 bases between them. This CDR3 comprises 13 residues.

V gene TRBV29-1 combines with J gene TRBJ2-5; TRBD1 agrees at 7 bases. The CDR3 contains 14 residues. Germline CDR1 SQVTM, CDR2 ANQGSEA. J gave up 2 bases and V 7 bases, and 10 bases lay outside the gene matches. The CDR3, as DNA: TGCAGCGCAACGCAGGGGACAGAACAAGAGACCCAGTACTTC. Encoded protein: CSATQGTEQETQYF.